The 23 T cell receptor beta chains below were found in one sample sequenced in a study of regulatory T cells in long-lasting Graves disease. Time point noted: persistent/refractory GD, antithyroid drugs over 5 years with positive TRAb. TCR sequences were obtained from RNA taken from PBMCs. The TCR beta library used iRepertoire HTBI primers with Arm-PCR amplification of CDR3. TCRdb itself ran the multiplex PCR reads through MiXCR, one entry per CDR3 protein. The sample has 350,000 to 450,000 distinct CDR3 sequences, roughly 23% seen once. The sample consisted of peripheral blood mononuclear cells (PBMCs), taken when the disease was refractory, from a patient treated with antithyroid drugs. Receptor source: a female donor with Graves disease.

This clonotype was seen a few times. The chain employs TRBV20-1 and TRBJ2-7; 15 bases align to TRBD2. CDR3 size: 17 residues. With V trimmed by 2 bases and J by 0 bases, 5 bases remained unmatched. From germline, CDR1 is DFQATT and CDR2 SNEGSKA (reference sequence). The CDR3 reads CSARKGLAGGPSYEQYF. Written as DNA, the CDR3 is TGCAGTGCTAGAAAGGGACTAGCGGGAGGCCCCTCCTACGAGCAGTACTTC.

In its sample, this clonotype was seen many times. V gene TRBV12-3 or TRBV12-4 combines with J gene TRBJ2-7, with a possible D match to TRBD1 (5 bases). Trimming took 3 bases from V and 5 from J, leaving 8 bases between them. The CDR3 is made up of 12 amino acids. CDR3 residues: CASSFIRDEQYF. CDR3 coding DNA: TGTGCCAGCAGTTTCATCAGGGACGAGCAGTACTTC.

The chain joins TRBV4-1 to TRBJ2-7; 8 positions match TRBD2. The CDR3 loop spans 16 amino acids. Germline assignment: CDR1 MGHRA and CDR2 YSYEKL. With 2 bases clipped from V and 5 bases from J, the junction kept 11 bases outside the gene matches. As DNA, the CDR3 is TGCGCCAGCAGCCAAAGTAAGGACGGGAGGGCCAACGAGCAGTACTTC. Translating it yields CASSQSKDGRANEQYF.

The CDR3 DNA is TGCGCCAGCAGCCAAGGGCTTACAGGAGTTACACAGAATTCACCCCTCCACTTT. Encoded protein: CASSQGLTGVTQNSPLHF. This chain uses TRBV4-1 with TRBJ1-6; D possibly corresponds to TRBD1 (5 bases). Per the germline V gene, CDR1 is MGHRA and CDR2 is YSYEKL. Deletions cut 1 base from V and 7 bases from J, with 20 bases between. The CDR3 spans 18 residues.

V usage is TRBV20-1 and J usage is TRBJ2-7, with D possibly being TRBD1 or TRBD2 (5 bases each). The CDR3 loop spans 13 amino acids. Germline-derived CDR1 and CDR2 are DFQATT and SNEGSKA (reference sequence). The V end lost 3 bases, the J end lost 2 bases, and 11 bases lay between the germline ends. The CDR3 region has the DNA TGCAGTGCTAGTCCGGGGACCCCCTACGAGCAGTACTTC. It codes for CSASPGTPYEQYF.

This clonotype showed up many times. The chain employs TRBV2 and TRBJ2-7, with D perhaps TRBD1 (5 bases). V lost 6 bases and J lost 3, with 15 bases in between. The CDR3 totals 14 residues. Germline V lookup: CDR1 SNHLY, CDR2 FYNNEI. CDR3 nucleotide sequence: TGTGCCAGCAGCCTAAGGGGCAGGAGCTACGAGCAGTACTTC. Protein: CASSLRGRSYEQYF.

This clonotype was seen ten or more times. The chain employs TRBV19 and TRBJ1-2; D not resolved. The germline V gene has CDR1 LNHDA and CDR2 SQIVND (reference sequence). The CDR3 runs to 13 residues. Trimming removed 6 bases from V and 5 bases from J, with 13 bases in between. The CDR3 bases are TGTGCCAGTAGGACCCGGGCGGAATATGGCTACACCTTC. Its translation is CASRTRAEYGYTF.

With respect to this clonotype: A much larger clone lies one base from this, so it may be a read error. The rearrangement joins TRBV7-2 to TRBJ2-5; 8 positions match TRBD1. CDR1 is SGHTA, CDR2 FQGNSA, per germline. CDR3 size: 15 residues. CDR3 protein: CASSLRGRGRETQCF. CDR3 DNA sequence: TGTGCCAGCAGCTTAAGGGGCAGGGGGCGAGAGACCCAGTGCTTC.

This clonotype was seen many times. V usage is TRBV6-1 and J usage is TRBJ2-5, with a weak D call TRBD1 (7 bases). V was shortened by 6 bases and J by 5 bases, with 13 bases between the two germline ends. Germline V lookup: CDR1 MNHNS, CDR2 SASEGT. The CDR3 is 13 amino acids. CDR3 region: CASSLQGRETQYF. The CDR3, as DNA: TGTGCCAGCAGCTTACAGGGGAGGGAGACCCAGTACTTC.

This clonotype was recorded at least ten times. The chain uses TRBV28 and TRBJ2-7; a possible D gene is TRBD2 (6 bases). The CDR3 has 14 amino acids. Between the trimmed V and J ends, which lost 7 bases and 5 bases, there was a span of 18 bases. CDR1 is MDHEN, CDR2 SYDVKM, per germline. The CDR3 nucleotides are TGTGCCAGCACCCCTGGGTGGGGCGGGGACGAGCAGTACTTC. Translation gives CASTPGWGGDEQYF.

This clonotype was counted a few times. The genes are TRBV7-2 and TRBJ1-3; tentatively, D is TRBD1 (5 bases). V dropped 5 bases and J dropped 4 bases, with 18 bases sitting between them. The CDR3 is 16 residues long. Germline CDR1 and CDR2: SGHTA and FQGNSA. The CDR3 region is CASSLPGGAGGNTIYF. For the CDR3, the DNA is TGTGCCAGCAGCCTCCCGGGAGGGGCTGGAGGAAACACCATATATTTT. Full variable domain (outside the CDR3, taken from reference TRBV7-2 and TRBJ1-3): GAGVSQSPSNKVTEKGKDVELRCDPISGHTALYWYRQSLGQGLEFLIYFQGNSAPDKSGLPSDRFSAERTGGSVSTLTIQRTQQEDSAVYLCASSLPGGAGGNTIYFGEGSWLTVV.

This clonotype was found many times. This chain links TRBV15 with TRBJ2-7, with TRBD2 matching over 8 bases. Trimming removed 0 bases from V and 0 bases from J; junction bases left unmatched: 1. This CDR3 has 15 residues. CDR1 and CDR2 from the germline V gene are LNHNV and YYDKDF (reference sequence). Here the CDR3 DNA reads TGTGCCACCAGCAGAGATCTAGCGGGCTCCTACGAGCAGTACTTC. The encoded protein is CATSRDLAGSYEQYF.

This clonotype came up many times. The CDR3: CASSGPGTGDGQPQHF. DNA of the CDR3: TGCGCCAGCAGTGGTCCCGGGACAGGGGACGGTCAGCCCCAGCATTTT. The chain links TRBV10-1 to TRBJ1-5, with 10 bases matching TRBD1. The CDR3 consists of 16 residues. Germline values: CDR1 WNHNN, CDR2 SYGVQD (reference sequence). V lost 4 bases, J lost 6 bases, and 9 bases stayed unmatched.

This clonotype was picked up many times. The V and J genes are TRBV2 and TRBJ1-2; D is possibly TRBD1 (6 bases). With 4 bases removed from V and 2 bases from J, the gap between germline ends came to 14 bases. The germline V gene has CDR1 SNHLY and CDR2 FYNNEI. This CDR3 has 15 amino acids. The CDR3 protein is CASSATGNSNYGYTF. The CDR3 coding sequence is TGTGCCAGCAGTGCAACAGGGAACTCCAACTATGGCTACACCTTC.

The J gene is TRBJ2-1, the V gene TRBV27; TRBD2 might be the D (5 bases). The CDR3 consists of 14 residues. V lost 6 bases, J lost 4 bases, and 13 bases lay in between. Germline values: CDR1 MNHEY, CDR2 SMNVEV (reference sequence). CDR3 DNA: TGTGCCAGCAGCACCGGCGGGCGATACAATGAGCAGTTCTTC. Translation: CASSTGGRYNEQFF.

This clonotype was recorded at least ten times. The chain has TRBV3-1 and TRBJ2-2; 10 bases are a match to TRBD2. The CDR3 is 15 residues long. V lost 5 bases, J lost 6 bases, and 6 bases stayed unmatched. CDR1 is LGHDT and CDR2 is YNNKEL in the germline V gene (reference sequence). The CDR3 DNA reads TGTGCCAGCAGCTACCGAGCGGGAGGGGCCGGGGAGCTGTTTTTT. As protein: CASSYRAGGAGELFF.

This clonotype has a count of ten or more. This rearrangement joins TRBV2 to TRBJ1-4; 9 positions agree with TRBD1. V was pared by 6 bases and J by 5 bases, with 10 bases of the junction left unmatched. The germline V gene has CDR1 SNHLY and CDR2 FYNNEI. The CDR3 contains 16 residues. The CDR3 reads CASSRAPGQGNEKLFF. DNA of the CDR3: TGTGCCAGCAGCCGAGCGCCGGGACAGGGAAATGAAAAACTGTTTTTT.

This clonotype was seen a handful of times. A much larger clone sits a single nucleotide away, making a read error possible. The chain recombines TRBV28 with TRBJ2-7, with TRBD2 as a possible D gene (5 bases). Per germline, CDR1 MDHEN and CDR2 SYDVKM. This CDR3 is 15 amino acids long. The V end was cut by 6 bases, the J end by 0 bases, with 15 bases between. The CDR3 here is CASSPRGNHSYEQYF. The CDR3 DNA sequence: TGTGCCAGCAGCCCCAGAGGGAACCACTCCTACGAGCAGTACTTC. The full variable domain, completed using reference TRBV28 and TRBJ2-7, is DVKVTQSSRYLVKRTGEKVFLECVQDMDHENMFWYRQDPGLGLRLIYFSYDVKMKEKGDIPEGYSVSREKKERFSLILESASTNQTSMYLCASSPRGNHSYEQYFGPGTRLTVT.

The J gene is TRBJ2-1, the V gene TRBV7-8, with D possibly matching TRBD2 (6 bases). Trimming shortened V by 5 bases and J by 12 bases, and 17 bases separated the two germline ends. The CDR3 sequence is 13 residues long. Germline assignment: CDR1 SGHVS and CDR2 FQNEAQ. CDR3 loop: CASSLGLGVRQFF. In nucleotides, the CDR3 is TGTGCCAGCAGCCTGGGACTGGGGGTCAGGCAGTTCTTC.

This clonotype was seen a handful of times. The gene calls are TRBV5-1 and TRBJ2-5; D may be TRBD1 or TRBD2 (7 bases each). Germline V lookup: CDR1 SGHRS, CDR2 YFSETQ. The CDR3 has 15 residues. Trimming removed 2 bases at V and 0 bases at J, with 11 bases between. CDR3 DNA: TGCGCCAGCAGCTTTGCAGGGGGGGACCAAGAGACCCAGTACTTC. Translated: CASSFAGGDQETQYF.

This clonotype came up a few times. The chain joins TRBV19 to TRBJ2-2; 7 bases align to TRBD2. The CDR3 has 16 amino acids. V gave up 8 bases and J gave up 1 base; unmatched junction bases: 10. Looked up from germline, CDR1 is LNHDA and CDR2 is SQIVND (reference sequence). The CDR3 nucleotides read TGTGCCAGTTCTCCAGTGACTAGCAGGAACACCGGGGAGCTGTTTTTT. Translating it yields CASSPVTSRNTGELFF.

The rearrangement uses TRBV20-1 and TRBJ2-2; a possible D gene is TRBD2 (6 bases). V lost 3 bases and J 5 bases, leaving 19 bases between the germline ends. The CDR3 runs 16 residues. Germline CDR1 is DFQATT and CDR2 is SNEGSKA (reference sequence). The CDR3 region is CSARDYTLGLTGELFF. For the CDR3, the DNA is TGCAGTGCTAGGGACTACACCTTAGGACTTACCGGGGAGCTGTTTTTT.

This clonotype was counted at least ten times. The rearrangement uses TRBV19 and TRBJ2-5; 14 bases map to TRBD2. CDR1 is LNHDA and CDR2 is SQIVND in the germline V gene (reference sequence). The trim removed 9 bases at V and 5 bases at J, leaving 8 bases unmatched. CDR3 length: 15 residues. The CDR3 coding sequence is TGTGCCAGCAGCACGGGACTAGCGGGAGTGGAGACCCAGTACTTC. It translates to CASSTGLAGVETQYF.